The source of this T cell receptor beta chain is a study of OX40 agonist ivuxolimab in advanced cancers. On the study more broadly: Participants, 82.7% male, averaged roughly 60 years of age, ranging from 23 to 79. Therapy given before enrollment (anti-PD-1, anti-PD-L1 or anti-CTLA-4) was allowed, and over 35% had some.

Generated by immunoSEQ multiplex PCR, the TCRdb table keeps only in-frame clones and is missing some. The sample has roughly 66,000 clones; roughly 84% are singletons. CDR1 is LNHNV, CDR2 YYDKDF, per germline (reference sequence). This CDR3 has 15 amino acids. Trimming pared 0 bases from V and 1 base from J, leaving 9 bases between. Sampling times: baseline, cycle 4 day 1, cycle 7 day 1. The rearrangement uses TRBV15 and TRBJ1-1; weak D call: TRBD1 (6 bases). This specimen was CD4+ or CD8+ T cells sorted from blood, taken in a trial of the OX40 agonist ivuxolimab. This TCR came from an adult with an advanced solid tumor such as melanoma, head and neck, liver or kidney cancer. DNA for the CDR3: TGTGCCACCAGCAGAGAAGGGACAAGGAACACTGAAGCTTTCTTT. This encodes CATSREGTRNTEAFF.